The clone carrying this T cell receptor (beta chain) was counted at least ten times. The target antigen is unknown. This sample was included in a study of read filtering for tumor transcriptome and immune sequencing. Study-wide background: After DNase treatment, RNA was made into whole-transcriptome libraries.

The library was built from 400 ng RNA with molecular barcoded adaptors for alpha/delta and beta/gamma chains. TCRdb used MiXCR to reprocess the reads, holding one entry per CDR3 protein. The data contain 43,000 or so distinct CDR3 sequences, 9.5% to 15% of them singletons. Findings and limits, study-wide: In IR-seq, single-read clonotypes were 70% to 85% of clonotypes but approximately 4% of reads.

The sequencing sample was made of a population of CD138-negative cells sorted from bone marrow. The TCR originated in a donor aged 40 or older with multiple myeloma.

In DNA, the CDR3 is TGCAGTGCTAGAGATAGACTAGCGCCACTCACAGATACGCAGTATTTT. Its protein is CSARDRLAPLTDTQYF. This chain links TRBV20-1 with TRBJ2-3; TRBD2 aligns across 8 bases. J gave up 2 bases and V 0 bases, and 7 bases lay outside the gene matches. The CDR3 spans 16 residues. Germline V CDR1 and CDR2: DFQATT, SNEGSKA (reference sequence).